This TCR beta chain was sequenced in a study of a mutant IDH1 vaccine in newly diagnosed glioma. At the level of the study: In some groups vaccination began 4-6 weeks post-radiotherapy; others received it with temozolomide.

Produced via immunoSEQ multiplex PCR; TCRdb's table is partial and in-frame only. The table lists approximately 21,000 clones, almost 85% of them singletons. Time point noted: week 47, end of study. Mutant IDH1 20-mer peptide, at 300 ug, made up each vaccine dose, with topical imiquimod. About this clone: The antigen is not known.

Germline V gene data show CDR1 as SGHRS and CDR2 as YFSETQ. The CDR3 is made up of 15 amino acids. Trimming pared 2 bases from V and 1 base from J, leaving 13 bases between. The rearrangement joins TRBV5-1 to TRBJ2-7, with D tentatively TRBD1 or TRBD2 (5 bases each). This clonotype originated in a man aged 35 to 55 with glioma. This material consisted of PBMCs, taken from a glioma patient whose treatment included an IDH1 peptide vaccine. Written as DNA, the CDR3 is TGCGCCAGCAGCTTAGGGACGGATCGATCCTACGAGCAGTACTTC. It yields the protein CASSLGTDRSYEQYF.